Below, one T cell receptor beta chain is given with its context. Time point of the sample: blood 4 weeks post-SBRT, at nephrectomy. As to treatment: 15 Gy SBRT to primary tumor, nephrectomy 4 weeks later. Nephrectomy followed 15 Gy stereotactic body radiation by 4 weeks. Clear cell pathology was present in this patient's renal cell carcinoma. This sample was included in a study of radiation and T cells in renal cell carcinoma. Sequencing was performed with immunoSEQ multiplex PCR; in TCRdb, only in-frame clones are kept and a portion is missing. In the table there are 150,000 to 200,000 clones, 88% of which are singletons. The CDR3 extends over 15 amino acids. J was trimmed by 2 bases and V by 3 bases; bases with no gene match: 3. Germline lookup yields CDR1 SGHKS and CDR2 YYEKEE (reference sequence).

This receptor was identified in a woman in her forties or fifties with renal cell carcinoma. The chain is built from TRBV5-5 and TRBJ2-2; 8 nucleotides line up with TRBD1. Sequencing used blood, obtained from a patient whose treatment included radiotherapy and nephrectomy. The CDR3 bases are TGTGCCAGCAGCTGGGGGACAGGAAACACCGGGGAGCTGTTTTTT. Translation gives CASSWGTGNTGELFF.